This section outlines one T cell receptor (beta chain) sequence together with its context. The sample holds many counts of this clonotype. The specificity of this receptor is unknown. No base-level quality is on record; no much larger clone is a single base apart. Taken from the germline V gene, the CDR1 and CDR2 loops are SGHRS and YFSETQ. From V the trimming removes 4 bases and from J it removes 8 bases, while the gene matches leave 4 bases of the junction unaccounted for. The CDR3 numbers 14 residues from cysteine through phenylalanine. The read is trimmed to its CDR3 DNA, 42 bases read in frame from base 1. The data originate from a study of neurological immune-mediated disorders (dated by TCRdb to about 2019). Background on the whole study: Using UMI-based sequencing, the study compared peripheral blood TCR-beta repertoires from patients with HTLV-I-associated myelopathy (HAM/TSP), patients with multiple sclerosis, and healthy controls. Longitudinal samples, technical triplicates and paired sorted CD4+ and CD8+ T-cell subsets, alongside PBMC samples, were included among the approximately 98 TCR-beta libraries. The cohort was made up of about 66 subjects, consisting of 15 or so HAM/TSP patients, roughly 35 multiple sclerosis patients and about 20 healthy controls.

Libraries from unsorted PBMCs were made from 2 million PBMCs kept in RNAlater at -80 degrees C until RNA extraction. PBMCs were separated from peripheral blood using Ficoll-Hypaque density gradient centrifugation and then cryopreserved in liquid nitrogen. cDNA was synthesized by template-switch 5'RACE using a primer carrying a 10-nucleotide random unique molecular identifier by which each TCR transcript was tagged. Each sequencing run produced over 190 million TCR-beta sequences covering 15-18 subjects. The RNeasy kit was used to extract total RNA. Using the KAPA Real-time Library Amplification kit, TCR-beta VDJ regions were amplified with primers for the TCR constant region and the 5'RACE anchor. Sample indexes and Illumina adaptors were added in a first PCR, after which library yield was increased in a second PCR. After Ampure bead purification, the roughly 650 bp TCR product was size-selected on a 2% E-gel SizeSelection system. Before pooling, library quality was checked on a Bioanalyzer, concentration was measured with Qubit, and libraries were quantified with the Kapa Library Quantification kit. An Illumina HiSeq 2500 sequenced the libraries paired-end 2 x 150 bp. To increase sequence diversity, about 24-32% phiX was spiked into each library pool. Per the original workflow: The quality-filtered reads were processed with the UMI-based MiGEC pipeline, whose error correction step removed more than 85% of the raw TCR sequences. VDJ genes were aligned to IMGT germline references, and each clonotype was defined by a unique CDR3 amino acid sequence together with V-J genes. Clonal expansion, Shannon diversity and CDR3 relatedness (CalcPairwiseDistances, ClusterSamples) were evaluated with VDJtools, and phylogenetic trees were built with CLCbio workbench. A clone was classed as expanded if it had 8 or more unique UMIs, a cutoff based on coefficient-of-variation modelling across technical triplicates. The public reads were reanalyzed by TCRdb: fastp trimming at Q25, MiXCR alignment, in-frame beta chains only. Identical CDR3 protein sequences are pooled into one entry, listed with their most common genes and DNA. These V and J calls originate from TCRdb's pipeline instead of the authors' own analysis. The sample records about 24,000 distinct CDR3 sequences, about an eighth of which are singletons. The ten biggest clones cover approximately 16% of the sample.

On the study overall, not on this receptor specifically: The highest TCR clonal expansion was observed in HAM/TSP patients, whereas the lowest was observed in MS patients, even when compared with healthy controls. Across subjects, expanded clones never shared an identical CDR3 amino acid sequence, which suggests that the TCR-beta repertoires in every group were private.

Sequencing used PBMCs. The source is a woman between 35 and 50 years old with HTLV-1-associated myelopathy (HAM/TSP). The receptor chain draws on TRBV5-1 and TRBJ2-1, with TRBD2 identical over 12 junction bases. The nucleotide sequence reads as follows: TGCGCCAGCAGCCAACTAGCGGGGGGATATGAGCAGTTCTTC. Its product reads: CASSQLAGGYEQFF.